The clone carrying this T cell receptor beta chain has a single count. Other DNA sequences in the same sample also yield this CDR3. The data were obtained in a study of T cell changes during pregnancy in multiple sclerosis. TCRdb's table, derived via immunoSEQ multiplex PCR, lists solely in-frame clones and lacks some. The data contain roughly 63,000 clones, 93% of them seen just once; the ten biggest clones take up approximately 3.5%. This clonotype originated in a female donor with multiple sclerosis, enrolled in a pregnancy study. This specimen consisted of CD8+ T cells from peripheral blood mononuclear cells, obtained in the second trimester of pregnancy.

The CDR3 is CASSPGGYEQYF. The CDR3 bases are TGTGCCAGCAGCCCCGGGGGCTACGAGCAGTACTTC. This chain uses TRBV7-9 with TRBJ2-7; TRBD2 is a possible D gene (6 bases). Trimming removed 5 bases from V and 3 bases from J, with 8 bases in between. The CDR3 sequence is 12 residues long. Germline V gene sequence: CDR1 SEHNR, CDR2 FQNEAQ (reference sequence).